The 16 T cell receptor beta chains presented below share a single source sample, sequenced in a study of T cells after yellow fever vaccination. TCRdb re-derived calls from the 5' RACE reads in MiXCR, one entry per CDR3 protein. This sample has about 360,000 distinct CDR3 sequences, with 6% to 8% found just once. The sample here was PBMCs, taken 5 days after the yellow fever booster vaccination. The receptors were gathered from a man aged 30 to 39 who received the YFV17D yellow fever vaccine.

V is TRBV9 and J is TRBJ2-1, with D possibly matching TRBD2 (6 bases). CDR3 length: 15 amino acids. Trimming shortened V by 3 bases and J by 8 bases, and 18 bases separated the two germline ends. Germline CDR1 reads SGDLS; CDR2 reads YYNGEE. The CDR3 loop is CASSGRLEGSHEQFF. CDR3 nucleotides: TGTGCCAGCAGCGGTCGACTAGAGGGTAGCCATGAGCAGTTCTTC.

This sequence joins TRBV5-1 and TRBJ2-5; unclear D gene. From germline, CDR1 is SGHRS and CDR2 YFSETQ. The CDR3 contains 13 residues. V lost 3 bases and J lost 4, with 10 bases in between. DNA of the CDR3: TGCGCCAGCAGCTCGGACCCGGGAGAGACCCAGTACTTC. Translated: CASSSDPGETQYF.

This clonotype was seen many times. The V gene is TRBV14, the J gene TRBJ2-3; no clear D gene. Trimming pared 1 base from V and 8 bases from J, leaving 10 bases between. Germline CDR1 SGHDN, CDR2 FVKESK. The CDR3 loop spans 13 amino acids. The DNA for the CDR3 is TGTGCCAGCAGCCAAGGGCTGGGCTCTACGCAGTATTTT. It is translated as CASSQGLGSTQYF.

This clonotype occurred a few times. The chain combines TRBV7-6 with TRBJ2-5; 11 bases are shared with TRBD2. Germline V gene data show CDR1 as SGHVS and CDR2 as FNYEAQ. The CDR3 sequence is 13 residues long. V shed 8 bases and J 5 bases; nucleotides not matched to a gene: 4. CDR3 bases: TGTGCCAGCGGGGGACTAGCGGTTGAGACCCAGTACTTC. Encoded protein: CASGGLAVETQYF.

CDR3 in DNA: TGTGCCAGCAGCTACAAGGGACTACCACAGTTCTTC. The encoded protein is CASSYKGLPQFF. The V gene is TRBV21-1, the J gene TRBJ2-1; TRBD2 was called by the table and not checked on the DNA. TRBV21-1 is classified as a pseudogene. The CDR3 spans 12 residues.

There are many counts of this clonotype. V and J are TRBV25-1 and TRBJ2-3; TRBD1 matches 10 bases. J lost 1 base, V lost 5 bases, and 12 bases had no gene match. This CDR3 contains 18 residues. Germline loops: CDR1 MGHDK, CDR2 SYGVNS. The CDR3 region has the DNA TGTGCCAGCAGTCCAATTCCGGGACAGGGGTCCCGCACAGATACGCAGTATTTT. Translated, it gives CASSPIPGQGSRTDTQYF.

This clonotype has at least ten counts. The chain employs TRBV19 and TRBJ2-5, with a possible D match to TRBD2 (5 bases). The CDR3 is 13 residues long. The V end was cut by 7 bases, the J end by 5 bases, with 14 bases between. Per the germline V gene, CDR1 is LNHDA and CDR2 is SQIVND (reference sequence). CDR3 coding DNA: TGTGCCAGTACCGGAACTAGGACGGAGACCCAGTACTTC. Its protein product is CASTGTRTETQYF.

A few counts support this clonotype. The chain has TRBV5-1 and TRBJ2-1; 8 bases are a match to TRBD2. Losses at the gene ends were 3 bases for V and 4 bases for J; bases not matched to a gene: 9. Germline loops: CDR1 SGHRS, CDR2 YFSETQ. The CDR3 has 16 residues. The CDR3 loop is CASSYGVAGPYNEQFF. DNA for the CDR3: TGCGCCAGCAGCTATGGGGTAGCGGGACCTTACAATGAGCAGTTCTTC.

Note on this clonotype: A much larger clone lies one base from this, so it may be a read error. The chain couples TRBV29-1 to TRBJ2-7, with D perhaps being TRBD1 or TRBD2 (7 bases each). This CDR3 is built from 12 residues. Germline-derived CDR1 and CDR2 are SQVTM and ANQGSEA. The V and J ends lost 1 base and 6 bases respectively, with 10 bases between them. CDR3 nucleotide sequence: TGCAGCGTTGAAGCAGGGGGGGTCGAGCAGTACTTC. The encoded protein is CSVEAGGVEQYF.

This clonotype appeared many times. The chain is built from TRBV4-1 and TRBJ2-3; TRBD2 aligns across 16 bases. The germline gives CDR1 MGHRA, CDR2 YSYEKL. With 0 bases clipped from V and 7 bases from J, the junction kept 7 bases outside the gene matches. The length of the CDR3 is 18 residues. In DNA, the CDR3 is TGCGCCAGCAGCCAAGATCCGGGACTAGCGGGAGGGATGAATACGCAGTATTTT. Encoded protein: CASSQDPGLAGGMNTQYF.

J is TRBJ2-3 and V is TRBV27, with 12 positions matching TRBD2. From germline, CDR1 is MNHEY and CDR2 SMNVEV (reference sequence). There are 18 residues in the CDR3. J was trimmed by 2 bases and V by 5 bases; bases with no gene match: 11. In DNA form, the CDR3 reads TGTGCCAGCAGTGTTGGGACTAGCGGGCGACTTCCCACAGATACGCAGTATTTT. The encoded protein is CASSVGTSGRLPTDTQYF.

This clonotype occurred a few times. The V and J genes are TRBV9 and TRBJ2-5; 7 bases match TRBD1. V trimming: 0 bases; J trimming: 1 base; junction bases outside the gene matches: 6. This CDR3 has 16 amino acids. Germline CDR1 is SGDLS and CDR2 is YYNGEE. CDR3 nucleotides: TGTGCCAGCAGCGTAGGGGGACAGTCCTCCCAAGAGACCCAGTACTTC. It is translated as CASSVGGQSSQETQYF.

On this clonotype itself: Sequence at one end of the junction differs from germline and may be a read error. J is TRBJ2-1 and V is TRBV5-1; maybe TRBD2 (6 bases). CDR3 length: 15 residues. Germline CDR1 and CDR2: SGHRS and YFSETQ. Here the CDR3 reads CASSPGGGHTNEQSF. Here the CDR3 DNA reads TGCGCCAGCAGCCCAGGTGGAGGGCATACGAATGAGCAGTCCTTC.

Only a few counts were recorded for this clonotype. The rearrangement links TRBV29-1 to TRBJ2-1, with D perhaps assigned TRBD1 or TRBD2 (6 bases each). Trimming took off 6 bases at V and 3 bases at J, with 15 bases between the two ends. Germline V gives CDR1 SQVTM, CDR2 ANQGSEA. This CDR3 comprises 14 residues. CDR3 amino acids: CSVGGGIGYNEQFF. In DNA, the CDR3 is TGCAGCGTGGGGGGCGGGATAGGCTACAATGAGCAGTTCTTC.

In DNA, the CDR3 is TGTGCCAGCAGCAGAGGAGGAGGGGAGTTCTACGAGCAGTACTTC. Translating gives CASSRGGGEFYEQYF. The J gene is TRBJ2-7, the V gene TRBV7-2; D might be TRBD2 (6 bases). The CDR3 is 15 amino acids. Trimming removed 5 bases from V and 3 bases from J, with 17 bases in between. The germline CDR1 and CDR2 sequences are SGHTA and FQGNSA.

This clonotype was counted many times. The genes are TRBV12-5 and TRBJ2-1; D gene ambiguous. The CDR3 consists of 13 residues. The germline gives CDR1 LGHNT, CDR2 FRNRAP. Trimming shortened V by 2 bases and J by 7 bases, and 9 bases separated the two germline ends. CDR3 DNA sequence: TGTGCTAGTGGTTTGCCATTTGGGAATGAGCAGTTCTTC. Residues: CASGLPFGNEQFF.